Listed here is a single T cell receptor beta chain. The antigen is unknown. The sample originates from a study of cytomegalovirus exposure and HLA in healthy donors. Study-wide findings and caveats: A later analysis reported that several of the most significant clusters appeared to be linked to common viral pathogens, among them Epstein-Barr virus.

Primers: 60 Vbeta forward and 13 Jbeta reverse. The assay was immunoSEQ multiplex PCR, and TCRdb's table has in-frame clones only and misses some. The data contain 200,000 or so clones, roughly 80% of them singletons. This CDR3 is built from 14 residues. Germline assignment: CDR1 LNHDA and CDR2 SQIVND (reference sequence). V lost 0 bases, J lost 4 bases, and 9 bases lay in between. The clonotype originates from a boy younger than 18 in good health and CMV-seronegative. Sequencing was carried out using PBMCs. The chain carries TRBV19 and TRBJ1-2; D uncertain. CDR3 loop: CASSIDAGIYGYTF. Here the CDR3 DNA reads TGTGCCAGTAGTATAGATGCGGGTATCTATGGCTACACCTTC.